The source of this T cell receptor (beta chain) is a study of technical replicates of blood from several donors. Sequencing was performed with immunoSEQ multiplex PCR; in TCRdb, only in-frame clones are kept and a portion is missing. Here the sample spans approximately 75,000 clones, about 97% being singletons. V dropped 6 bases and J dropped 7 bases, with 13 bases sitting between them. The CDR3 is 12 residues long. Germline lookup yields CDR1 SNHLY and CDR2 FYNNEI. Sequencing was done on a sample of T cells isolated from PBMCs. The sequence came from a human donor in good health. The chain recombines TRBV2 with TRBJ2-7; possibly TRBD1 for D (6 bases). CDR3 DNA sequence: TGTGCCAGCAGGGGACATTTGGAGGAGCAGTACTTC. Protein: CASRGHLEEQYF.